The 8 T cell receptor beta chains reported below all come from one sample, sequenced in a study of Graves' ophthalmopathy and Graves' hyperthyroidism. RNA transcripts were the template, and TCR beta CDR3 regions were amplified from them. Second-round multiplex PCR came after a first-round RT-PCR that employed HTBI primers. TCRdb reprocessed the multiplex PCR reads with MiXCR, giving one entry per CDR3 protein. This table has 350,000 or so distinct CDR3 sequences, about a sixth appearing once. The specimen sequenced was peripheral blood. These receptors were obtained from an adult man with Graves' ophthalmopathy.

This clonotype was found many times. This chain joins TRBV6-5 and TRBJ1-1; weak D call: TRBD1 (5 bases). Trimming pared 2 bases from V and 6 bases from J, leaving 10 bases between. Looked up from germline, CDR1 is MNHEY and CDR2 is SVGAGI. The length of the CDR3 is 13 residues. The CDR3 DNA reads TGTGCCAGCAGTTACATGGGGGGGGCTGAAGCTTTCTTT. This sequence encodes CASSYMGGAEAFF.

This clonotype was recorded at least ten times. The rearrangement uses TRBV30 and TRBJ1-3, with a possible D match to TRBD1 (5 bases). Germline values: CDR1 GTSNPN, CDR2 SVGIG (reference sequence). V was clipped by 4 bases and J by 10 bases, with 20 bases between them. The CDR3 totals 14 residues. The CDR3 sequence is CAWTLGDSSRTIYF. The CDR3 bases are TGTGCCTGGACCCTAGGGGACTCCAGTCGGACCATATATTTT.

The chain links TRBV30 to TRBJ2-2; D is perhaps TRBD2 (6 bases). Trimming stripped 2 bases from V and 0 bases from J, with 10 bases between. This CDR3 contains 15 residues. Germline V lookup: CDR1 GTSNPN, CDR2 SVGIG (reference sequence). This chain's CDR3 is CAWSFSGANTGELFF. The CDR3 DNA reads as TGTGCCTGGAGTTTTAGCGGAGCGAACACCGGGGAGCTGTTTTTT.

J is TRBJ1-5 and V is TRBV7-8; 7 bases agree with TRBD1. There are 13 residues in the CDR3. The trim removed 8 bases at V and 4 bases at J, leaving 5 bases unmatched. Germline assignment: CDR1 SGHVS and CDR2 FQNEAQ. The CDR3 reads CASGQGVNQPQHF. The CDR3 nucleotides are TGTGCCAGCGGCCAGGGGGTAAATCAGCCCCAGCATTTT.

Comment on this clonotype: This may be a read error, as it is one base from a much larger clone. The chain combines TRBV20-1 with TRBJ2-5; 7 nucleotides align to TRBD2. This CDR3 spans 13 amino acids. V trimming: 1 base; J trimming: 9 bases; junction bases outside the gene matches: 8. Germline V gives CDR1 DFQATT, CDR2 SNEGSKA (reference sequence). The DNA of the CDR3 is TGCAGTGCTAGAGGGAGTCGGGGGGAGGCCCAGTACTTC. Translating gives CSARGSRGEAQYF.

The chain employs TRBV5-1 and TRBJ2-7, with TRBD1 matching over 9 bases. The CDR3 runs to 15 residues. Germline V gene data show CDR1 as SGHRS and CDR2 as YFSETQ. Trimming at V came to 3 bases and at J to 6 bases, leaving 10 bases not matched to a gene. DNA of the CDR3: TGCGCCAGCAGCTGGAGGGGGGACAGGGCGGCCGAGCAGTACTTC. This sequence encodes CASSWRGDRAAEQYF.

This clonotype was seen ten or more times. V usage is TRBV10-3 and J usage is TRBJ1-2; D remains unclear. Trimming took off 1 base at V and 0 bases at J, with 15 bases between the two ends. This CDR3 spans 17 amino acids. In germline, CDR1 is ENHRY, CDR2 SYGVKD. CDR3 coding DNA: TGTGCCATCAGTGAGTTCCGAACAGCGGGTACTAACTATGGCTACACCTTC. It is translated as CAISEFRTAGTNYGYTF.

This clonotype was seen many times. The rearrangement links TRBV12-3 or TRBV12-4 to TRBJ2-5; no reliable D call. V dropped 3 bases and J dropped 8 bases, with 7 bases sitting between them. CDR3 size: 11 residues. The CDR3 loop reads CASSLKRTQYF. CDR3 DNA sequence: TGTGCCAGCAGTTTGAAGCGCACCCAGTACTTC.